The present T cell receptor (beta chain) was sequenced within a study of shared T cell receptors in the human thymus. Assay used: immunoSEQ multiplex PCR; TCRdb lists only in-frame clones, some missing. Here the sample spans about 660,000 clones, more than 75% being singletons. In germline, CDR1 is SGHRS, CDR2 YFSETQ. The CDR3 length is 15 residues. V was shortened by 0 bases and J by 3 bases, with 12 bases between the two germline ends. These data were likewise used in another study, on human thymus T cells. This second study notes: Corrective surgery for congenital heart defects was being performed on the healthy Finnish infants who served as donors. Surgeons resected thymus tissue during corrective heart surgery. Gene usage (both V and J) appeared biased in thymic and blood repertoires. Overlap was high between thymic repertoires from unrelated individuals, as reported in related research.

This sequence originates from a boy in the first two years of life with a congenital heart defect. The chain couples TRBV5-1 to TRBJ2-5, with TRBD1 as a possible D gene (6 bases). The sequencing sample was made of thymocytes. This CDR3 is CASSLGQGWEETQYF. The DNA for the CDR3 is TGCGCCAGCAGCTTGGGGCAGGGGTGGGAAGAGACCCAGTACTTC.